Detailed here is one T cell receptor (beta chain). As yet, its antigen is unknown. The germline V gene has CDR1 SGHRS and CDR2 YFSETQ. V lost 1 base and J 5 bases, leaving 15 bases between the germline ends. This CDR3 is built from 15 residues. The sample comes from a study of cytomegalovirus exposure and HLA in healthy donors. Study-level points and caveats: Some TCR beta chains (around 160 of them) were listed as cytomegalovirus-associated. Per published reports, the classifier diagnosed cytomegalovirus status with high specificity and sensitivity. Among TCR sequences, most were rare, though some public TCRs appeared in many donors.

Clones were sequenced by immunoSEQ multiplex PCR, and TCRdb holds only the in-frame ones, with some missing. The data hold under 140,000 clones, with around 87% observed a single time. The donors formed part of the approximately 110-subject validation cohort, distinct from the roughly 700-subject first cohort. This chain uses TRBV5-1 with TRBJ1-1; tentative D call: TRBD1 (5 bases). This clonotype originated in a woman aged 30 to 39 in good health and CMV-seropositive. The specimen sequenced was PBMCs. The CDR3 bases are TGCGCCAGCAGCTTGTCGGGACTCTCGCTTACTGAAGCTTTCTTT. Translated, it gives CASSLSGLSLTEAFF.